The text below deals with one T cell receptor beta chain. No cognate antigen has been identified for it. Per-base quality was not reported, and no clone a single base away is much larger than it. The sample belongs to a study of blood T cell repertoires in COVID-19 (dated by TCRdb to 2020 to 2021). Some background on the complete study: Samples covering the acute and convalescent phases of COVID-19 were provided by collaborators in the United States, Italy and Spain. The prospective study material was composed of cDNA or gDNA derived from T cells, B-cell-depleted T cells, or PBMCs. Deeply sampled blood TCRbeta repertoires from subjects exposed to, actively infected with, or recovered from COVID-19 were included in the dataset. The repertoires were made available in a free public database intended to serve as a resource for research on the immune response to SARS-CoV-2. The samples were drawn from two sources: the first 160 participants of the ongoing ImmuneRACE study, and 1,200 or so subjects contributed by 6 global collaborators. The sample metadata nearly always contained a de-identified subject ID, COVID-19 status, age in years and sex. Where available, HLA class I and class II types were obtained from metadata supplied by the sample provider rather than from assay-based typing. The investigation overall reported the following: The amount of clinical and demographic metadata varied by source and participant and was provided uncurated.

TCRbeta CDR3 regions were amplified from genomic DNA by means of the immunoSEQ Assay, a bias-controlled multiplex PCR. Concerning the study's data processing: Nucleated cell counts per sample were estimated from amplification of reference gene primers within the assay. To quantify the absolute abundance of each unique TCRbeta CDR3 rearrangement, sequence reads were collapsed and filtered. Productive Simpson clonality was computed per sample as the square root of Simpson's diversity index over productive rearrangements. TCRdb took this table from immuneACCESS and kept in-frame rearrangements with V and J called. Such tables lack part of the clones; where checked against another copy, unresolved V genes explain under half of the gap, and the rest is unexplained. V, J and clone size derive from that table, while D and trimming were established from the DNA sequence. The sample records 200,000 to 250,000 clones, more than 75% of which are singletons. The ten largest clones capture 2.9% of the sample.

A second Seattle source provided samples from volunteer blood donors who had recovered from COVID-19. Collaborating institutions collected whole blood in K2EDTA tubes following their own protocols. For TCRbeta analysis, collaborators shipped samples as frozen whole blood, isolated PBMCs, or DNA extracted from either of those sample types. A distance of 8 bases separates the germline ends of V and J, which lose 3 bases and 4 bases respectively. Its CDR3 holds 13 amino acids, cysteine through phenylalanine. The DNA shown is the 39-base CDR3, in frame from base 1. The germline V gene gives CDR1 as SGDLS and CDR2 as YYNGEE.

The receptor was derived from a man aged 45-65 years who had recovered from COVID-19. This sequence uses TRBV9 and TRBJ1-5, with no D gene named confidently. The sequenced sample consisted of peripheral blood. The CDR3 in this case is CASSADYNQPQHF. The DNA sequence is as follows: TGTGCCAGCAGCGCCGACTATAATCAGCCCCAGCATTTT.